This is a list of T cell receptor beta chains from one sample in a study of blood T cell repertoires in COVID-19. Clones were read by immunoSEQ multiplex PCR, and TCRdb kept only the in-frame ones, dropping some. The sample lists 130,000 to 150,000 clones, 80% seen once, with approximately 3.6% in the top ten. The sample consisted of peripheral blood. These receptors were taken from a man between 65 and 85 years old who had recovered from COVID-19. Each CDR3 is given with its conserved first and last residue. Each record gives: V gene, J gene, D gene, clone size, CDR3 DNA, CDR3 protein. A D gene is named only where the DNA matches it firmly. Not every row has a clone size; where given, it reads once, few, many or a size class.

>TRBV30|TRBJ1-4|-|once
TGTGCCTGGAGGGGGGCAGGGCCAAATGAAAAACTGTTTTTT
CAWRGAGPNEKLFF
>TRBV15|TRBJ2-7|-|-
TGTGCCACCAGCAGAGTTTCCGGGAACGAGCAGTACTTC
CATSRVSGNEQYF
>TRBV27|TRBJ2-7|TRBD1|once
TGTGCCAGCAGTTCCGGACAGGCTAAAAATCCCTACGAGCAGTACTTC
CASSSGQAKNPYEQYF
>TRBV4-3|TRBJ2-3|TRBD2|-
TGCGCCAGCAGCCAGGGACCAATATCGGGACTAGCGGGACCCACAGATACGCAGTATTTT
CASSQGPISGLAGPTDTQYF
>TRBV30|TRBJ1-1|TRBD1|-
TGTGCCTGGGGACAGGCCGCGACGCAAGCTTTCTTT
CAWGQAATQAFF
>TRBV4-3|TRBJ2-7|-|-
TGCGCCAGCAGCCAGCTAGCCCACGGGAGCGAGCAGTACTTC
CASSQLAHGSEQYF
>TRBV27|TRBJ1-3|-|-
TGTGCCAGCAGAGCTTACTCTGGAAACACCATATATTTT
CASRAYSGNTIYF
>TRBV7-9|TRBJ1-2|TRBD1|-
TGTGCCAGCAGCCTCGGGACAGGTGAAGAGTCGCGGGGCTACACCTTC
CASSLGTGEESRGYTF
>TRBV7-2|TRBJ2-1|TRBD2|once
TGTGCCAGCAGCACCCGACTAGCGGGGTCCTACAATGAGCAGTTCTTC
CASSTRLAGSYNEQFF
>TRBV3-1/TRBV3-2|TRBJ2-1|TRBD1|-
TGTGCCAGCGGGGACAGGGGATCCAATGAGCAGTTCTTC
CASGDRGSNEQFF
>TRBV5-1|TRBJ2-7|TRBD1|few
TGCGCCAGCAGCCCAATTCCGGGACAGGCATCCTACGAGCAGTACTTC
CASSPIPGQASYEQYF
>TRBV9|TRBJ2-5|TRBD2|-
TGTGCCAGCAGAGCCGGGACTAGCGGGACCCAGTACTTC
CASRAGTSGTQYF
>TRBV5-8|TRBJ1-1|TRBD1|-
TGTGCCAGCAGCTTGGTTAAGGGGACAGGGGGCAGAGGCATGAACACTGAAGCTTTCTTT
CASSLVKGTGGRGMNTEAFF
>TRBV6-5|TRBJ2-3|-|-
TGTGCCAGCAGCCCGCTCTACACAGATACGCAGTATTTT
CASSPLYTDTQYF
>TRBV5-8|TRBJ2-7|-|-
TGTGCCAGCAGCATGGACAGCTCCTACGAGCAGTACTTC
CASSMDSSYEQYF